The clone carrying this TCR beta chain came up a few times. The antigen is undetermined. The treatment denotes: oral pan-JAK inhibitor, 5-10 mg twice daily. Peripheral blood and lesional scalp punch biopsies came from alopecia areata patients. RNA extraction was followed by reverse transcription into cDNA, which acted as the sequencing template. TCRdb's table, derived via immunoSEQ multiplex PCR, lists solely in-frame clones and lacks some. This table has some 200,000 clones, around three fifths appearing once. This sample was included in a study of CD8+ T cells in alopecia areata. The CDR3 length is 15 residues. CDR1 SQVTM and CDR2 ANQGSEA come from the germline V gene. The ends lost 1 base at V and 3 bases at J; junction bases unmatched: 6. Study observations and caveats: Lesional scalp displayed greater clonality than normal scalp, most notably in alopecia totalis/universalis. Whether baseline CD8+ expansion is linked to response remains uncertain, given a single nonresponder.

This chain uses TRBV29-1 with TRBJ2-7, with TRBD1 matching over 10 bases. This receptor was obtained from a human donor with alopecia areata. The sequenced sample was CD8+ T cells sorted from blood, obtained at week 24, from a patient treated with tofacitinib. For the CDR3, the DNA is TGCAGCGTTGAAGGGATCAGGACAGGGGGCTACGAGCAGTACTTC. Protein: CSVEGIRTGGYEQYF.